This TCR beta chain was observed in a study of blood T cell repertoires in COVID-19 (dated by TCRdb to 2020 to 2021). About the full investigation: The collaborator samples originated in the United States, Italy and Spain and spanned the acute and convalescent phases of COVID-19. Samples were obtained from the ongoing ImmuneRACE study (first 160 participants) and from some 1,300 subjects provided by 6 global collaborators. A freely available public database, intended as a resource for researchers studying the immune response to SARS-CoV-2, is where the repertoires were released. The dataset comprised deeply sampled blood TCRbeta repertoires from subjects exposed to, actively infected with, or recovered from COVID-19. HLA class I and class II types, where available, came from metadata supplied by the sample provider rather than from assay-based typing. The material from the prospective study consisted of cDNA or gDNA derived from T cells, B-cell-depleted T cells, or PBMCs. Sample metadata almost always included a de-identified subject ID, COVID-19 status, age in years and sex. Study-level results and caveats: The amount of clinical and demographic metadata varied by source and participant and was provided uncurated.

In the prospective study, participants were about 18 to 100 years old, resided in under 30 geographic areas of the United States, and were enrolled through a virtual design. Cohort assignment in the prospective study relied on participant-reported clinical history from a screening survey and a study questionnaire. For ImmuneRACE Cohort 3, a participant was defined as recovered based on two consecutive negative NP/OP PCR tests, clearance by a healthcare professional, or resolution of symptoms. In the prospective study, mobile phlebotomists collected whole blood, serum and a nasopharyngeal or oropharyngeal swab from each participant. Additional blood draws and questionnaires over a 2-month period could optionally be provided by prospective study participants. Before DNA extraction, prospective study blood samples were shipped either frozen or at room temperature. Relative to germline, V is 4 bases shorter and J is 2 bases shorter, with 15 bases between their ends. The germline V gene (reference sequence) gives CDR1 as SGHNT and CDR2 as YYREEE. The CDR3 contains 15 residues, cysteine and phenylalanine counted. Solely the CDR3 DNA is kept, with 45 bases framed from the first base.

About this clone itself: Its antigen specificity is not known. No base quality information exists; no much larger clone differs at one position.

The immunoSEQ Assay, a bias-controlled multiplex PCR, was used to amplify TCRbeta CDR3 regions from genomic DNA. On the authors' methods: The number of nucleated cells in each sample was estimated by amplification of reference gene primers within the assay. To quantify the absolute abundance of each unique TCRbeta CDR3 rearrangement, sequence reads were collapsed and filtered. For each sample, productive Simpson clonality was calculated by taking the square root of Simpson's diversity index across productive rearrangements. The clones in this table, taken by TCRdb from immuneACCESS, are in-frame only. Not every clone is retained; where verified, under half of the shortfall comes from an unresolved V gene, and the cause of the rest is unknown. The V and J calls and clone size were taken over from that table, and D and trimming were inferred from the DNA. Counted in this sample were 150,000 to 200,000 clones; approximately 88% of them appeared once. The biggest ten clones account for 13% of the sample.

The TCR sequence derives from a woman aged 60-70 years who had recovered from COVID-19. Rearrangement joined TRBV5-4 to TRBJ1-1, with TRBD1 perhaps the D gene, on 6 matching bases. The sample comprised PBMCs or T cells enriched from blood (not recorded which). This receptor has the CDR3 CASSQPGQRNTEAFF. Read as DNA, the sequence is TGTGCCAGCAGCCAACCTGGACAGCGTAACACTGAAGCTTTCTTT.